The clone carrying this TCR beta chain was counted a few times. Through a sample-barcoded 5' primer and a J-beta primer mix, a second PCR was run for about 6 to 11 cycles. One entry per CDR3 protein, called by TCRdb with MiXCR from the 5' RACE reads. The sample yields fewer than 2 million distinct CDR3 sequences, 39% seen once. This sample stems from a study of blood T cells in healthy people across ages. CDR1 and CDR2 from the germline V gene are MNHEY and SVGEGT. The CDR3 length is 16 residues. The junction had 10 bases not matched to a gene; V was cut back by 3 bases and J by 2 bases. The sequencing input was blood. The TCR sequence derives from a human donor in good health. The V gene is TRBV6-2 or TRBV6-3, the J gene TRBJ2-7; TRBD2 agrees at 7 bases. The chain's CDR3 is CASSYYVLAATYEQYF. The CDR3 DNA is TGTGCCAGCAGTTATTATGTCCTAGCGGCCACCTACGAGCAGTACTTC.